This TCR beta chain was sequenced in a study of graft-versus-host responses after intestinal transplantation. The CDR3 has 14 amino acids. CDR1 and CDR2 (germline): SNHLY, FYNNEI. The V and J ends lost 6 bases and 7 bases, in that order; junction bases with no gene match: 9. Only in-frame clones appear in the TCRdb table, and some are missing; sequencing was by immunoSEQ multiplex PCR. The data show approximately 40,000 clones, about 90% seen once. Sequenced material: PBMCs, taken around 43 weeks after intestinal transplant. The clonotype was recovered from a human patient who received an intestinal transplant, so some T cells may come from the graft donor. V gene TRBV2 combines with J gene TRBJ1-5; 7 nucleotides line up with TRBD1. The CDR3 bases are TGTGCCAGCAGGGAGGACAGGACCAGCCAGCCCCAGCATTTT. Translating it yields CASREDRTSQPQHF.